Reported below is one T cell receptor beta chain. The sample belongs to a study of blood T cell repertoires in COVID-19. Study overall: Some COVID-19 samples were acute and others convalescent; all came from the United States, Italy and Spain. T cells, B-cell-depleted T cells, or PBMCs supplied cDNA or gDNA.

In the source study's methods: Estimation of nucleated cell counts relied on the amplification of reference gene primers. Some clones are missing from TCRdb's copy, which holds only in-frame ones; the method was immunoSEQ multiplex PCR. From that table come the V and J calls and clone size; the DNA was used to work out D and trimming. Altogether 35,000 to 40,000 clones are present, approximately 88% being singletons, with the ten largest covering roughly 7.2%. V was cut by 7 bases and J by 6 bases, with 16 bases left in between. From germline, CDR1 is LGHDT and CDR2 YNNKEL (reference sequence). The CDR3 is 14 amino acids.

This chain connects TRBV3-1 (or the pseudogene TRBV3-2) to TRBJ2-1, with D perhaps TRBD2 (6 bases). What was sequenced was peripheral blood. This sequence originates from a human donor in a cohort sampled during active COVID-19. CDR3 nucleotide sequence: TGTGCCAGCAACAACTGGGGGGAGATCAATGAGCAGTTCTTC. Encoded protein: CASNNWGEINEQFF.